This is a list of T cell receptor beta chains from one sample in a study of T cell responses to AZD1222 COVID-19 vaccine. Sequencing was performed with immunoSEQ multiplex PCR; in TCRdb, only in-frame clones are kept and a portion is missing. The repertoire has some 120,000 clones, about 89% of them found once; the top ten carry around 30%. This sample comprised peripheral blood, obtained on day 0 of AZD1222 vaccination. The receptors here all came from an adult in good health. Both conserved end residues are part of each CDR3. Clone size is shown for a subset of rows, as once, few, many or a class of expanded clone.

>once|TRBJ1-1|TRBV3-1/TRBV3-2
CASSQRVNTEAFF
>-|TRBJ1-1|TRBV20-1
CSASVRDRATEAFF
>-|TRBJ1-6|TRBV10-3
CAISEQQGIDSPLHF
>-|TRBJ1-6|TRBV19
CASKGTVLNSPLHF
>-|TRBJ1-4|TRBV6-2/TRBV6-3
CASSPYVTGTNEKLFF
>-|TRBJ2-7|TRBV6-5
CASSGLTADSYEQYF
>-|TRBJ2-1|TRBV20-1
CSAGPEQFF
>few|TRBJ1-1|TRBV18
CASSPSPTGSTEAFF
>-|TRBJ1-6|TRBV2
CASLLQGALSPLHF
>-|TRBJ2-5|TRBV3-1/TRBV3-2
CASSQGGGKETQYF
>-|TRBJ1-1|TRBV29-1
CSVEPLTGVNTEAFF
>-|TRBJ1-4|TRBV19
CASSAAGRKLFF
>-|TRBJ1-5|TRBV19
CASSDRESQPQHF
>many|TRBJ1-2|TRBV27
CASSYRDRGEGYTF
>-|TRBJ2-2|TRBV7-2
CASSNPGLAGVVVTGELFF
>-|TRBJ1-2|TRBV7-9
CASSPGVNYGYTF
>-|TRBJ2-7|TRBV2
CASSTDRGRFYEQYF
>-|TRBJ2-7|TRBV15
CATSVEGLGEQYF
>few|TRBJ2-2|TRBV4-2
CASTTGTGFAGELFF
>-|TRBJ2-3|TRBV27
CASSFLGTSGDDTDTQYF
>-|TRBJ2-1|TRBV6-5
CATSPGGPPGNEQFF
>-|TRBJ1-4|TRBV27
CASSLSTDQEKLFF
>-|TRBJ2-7|TRBV2
CASSNRIFDYEQYF
>once|TRBJ1-1|TRBV29-1
CSVHHRMNTEAFF
>-|TRBJ1-6|TRBV5-5
CASEIPLNNSPLHF
>few|TRBJ2-3|TRBV6-2/TRBV6-3
CASSYPSLSSGRTDTQYF
>once|TRBJ2-3|TRBV30
CAWSVSGDTQYF
>-|TRBJ2-1|TRBV4-1
CASSQAIANEQFF
>-|TRBJ1-6|TRBV6-6
CASSTGGPALNSPLHF
>-|TRBJ2-3|TRBV6-5
CASSRTPTDTQYF
>-|TRBJ2-7|TRBV7-3
CASSPTRTSYEQYF
>-|TRBJ1-1|TRBV12-2
CASLWGLAGNTEAFF
>-|TRBJ1-3|TRBV5-4
CASSFWDRGLGGNTIYF
>-|TRBJ1-1|TRBV6-5
CASTGGRNTEAFF
>-|TRBJ2-3|TRBV5-1
CASSLPGLMGAGASASTDTQYF
>-|TRBJ2-3|TRBV9
CASRPPGTGGLDTQYF
>-|TRBJ2-1|TRBV15
CATSVQGGGNYNEQFF
>-|TRBJ1-6|TRBV19
CASSISHSRNSPLHF
>-|TRBJ2-3|TRBV5-1
CASSGQTAADTQYF
>-|TRBJ1-2|TRBV30
CASNPGSLGYTF
>few|TRBJ1-6|TRBV12-5
CASGLIGGNSPLHF
>-|TRBJ2-2|TRBV5-6
CASHFYTGELFF
>-|TRBJ2-1|TRBV6-5
CASNPLELEMGEQFF